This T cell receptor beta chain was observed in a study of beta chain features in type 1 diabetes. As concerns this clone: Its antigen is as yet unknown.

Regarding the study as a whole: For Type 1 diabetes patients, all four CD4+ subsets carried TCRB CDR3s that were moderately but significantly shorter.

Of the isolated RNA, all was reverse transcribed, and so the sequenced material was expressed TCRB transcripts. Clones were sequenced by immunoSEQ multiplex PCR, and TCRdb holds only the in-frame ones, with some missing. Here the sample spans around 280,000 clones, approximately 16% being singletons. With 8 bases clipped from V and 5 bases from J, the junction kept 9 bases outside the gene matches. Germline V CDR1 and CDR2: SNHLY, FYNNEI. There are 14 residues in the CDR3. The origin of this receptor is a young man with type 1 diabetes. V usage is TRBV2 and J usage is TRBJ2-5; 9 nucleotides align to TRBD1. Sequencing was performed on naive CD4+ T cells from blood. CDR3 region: CASGGDREGETQYF. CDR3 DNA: TGTGCCAGCGGGGGGGACAGGGAAGGGGAGACCCAGTACTTC.